The clone carrying this T cell receptor (beta chain) showed up just a few times. Its antigen is still unknown. These data are taken from a study of T cell repertoires in cytomegalovirus infection. For the study at large: Public TCR beta signatures were indicative of both CMV infection and a matching HLA type.

General study findings and limits: Summed frequency of shared TCR beta families picked out CMV carriers who also had the relevant HLA. Ex vivo, HLA-C-restricted CMV-specific TCR beta clonotypes prevailed over the rest of the response.

TCRdb independently ran MiXCR on the reads; one entry per CDR3 protein. The sample includes approximately 180,000 distinct CDR3 sequences, approximately 19% of them seen just once. The sample was PBMCs. The sequence was obtained from a human donor in good health (CMV status not recorded). Some clones in this sample may be carry-over from other donors' samples.

CDR3 DNA: TGTGCCAGCAGCTTAGCCGGACAGGGGGCGCGTGGCTACACCTTC. This encodes CASSLAGQGARGYTF. This rearrangement joins TRBV11-2 to TRBJ1-2, with 11 bases fitting TRBD1. The germline CDR1 and CDR2 sequences are SGHAT and FQNNGV. With V trimmed by 1 base and J by 7 bases, 5 bases remained unmatched. The CDR3 has 15 amino acids.